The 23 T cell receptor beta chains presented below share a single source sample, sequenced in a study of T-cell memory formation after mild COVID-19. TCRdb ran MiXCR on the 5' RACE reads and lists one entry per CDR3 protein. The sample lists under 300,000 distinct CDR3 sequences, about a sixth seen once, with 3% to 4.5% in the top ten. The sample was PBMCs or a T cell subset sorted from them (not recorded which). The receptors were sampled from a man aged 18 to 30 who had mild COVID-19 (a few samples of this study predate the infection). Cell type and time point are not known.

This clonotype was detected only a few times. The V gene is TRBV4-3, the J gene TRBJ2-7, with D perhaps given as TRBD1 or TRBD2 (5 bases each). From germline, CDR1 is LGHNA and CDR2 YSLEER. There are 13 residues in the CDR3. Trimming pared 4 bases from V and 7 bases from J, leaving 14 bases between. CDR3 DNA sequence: TGCGCCAGCAGCCGGGACGTCGGGAAGGAGCAGTACTTC. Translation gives CASSRDVGKEQYF.

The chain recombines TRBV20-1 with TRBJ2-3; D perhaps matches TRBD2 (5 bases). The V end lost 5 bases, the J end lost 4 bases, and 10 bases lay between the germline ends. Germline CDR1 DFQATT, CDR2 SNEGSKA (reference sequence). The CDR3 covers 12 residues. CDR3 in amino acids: CSAPPGADTQYF. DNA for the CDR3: TGCAGTGCTCCCCCCGGGGCAGATACGCAGTATTTT.

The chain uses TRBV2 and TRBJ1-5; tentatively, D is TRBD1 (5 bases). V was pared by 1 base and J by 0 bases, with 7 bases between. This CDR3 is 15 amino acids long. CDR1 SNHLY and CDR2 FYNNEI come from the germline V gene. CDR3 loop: CASSEGGNSNQPQHF. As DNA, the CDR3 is TGTGCCAGCAGTGAAGGGGGGAATAGCAATCAGCCCCAGCATTTT.

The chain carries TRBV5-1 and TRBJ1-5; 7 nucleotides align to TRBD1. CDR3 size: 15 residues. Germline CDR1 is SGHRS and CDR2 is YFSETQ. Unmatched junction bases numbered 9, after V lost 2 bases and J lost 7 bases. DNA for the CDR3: TGCGCCAGCAGCTTAACAGGGGACTCACACCAGCCCCAGCATTTT. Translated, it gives CASSLTGDSHQPQHF.

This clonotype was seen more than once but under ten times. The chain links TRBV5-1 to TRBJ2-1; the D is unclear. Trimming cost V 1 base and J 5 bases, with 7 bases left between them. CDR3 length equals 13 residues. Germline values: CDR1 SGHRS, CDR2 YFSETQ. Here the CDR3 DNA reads TGCGCCAGCAGCTTGTACATTGACAATGAGCAGTTCTTC. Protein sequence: CASSLYIDNEQFF. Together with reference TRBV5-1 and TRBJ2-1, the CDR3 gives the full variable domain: KAGVTQTPRYLIKTRGQQVTLSCSPISGHRSVSWYQQTPGQGLQFLFEYFSETQRNKGNFPGRFSGRQFSNSRSEMNVSTLELGDSALYLCASSLYIDNEQFFGPGTRLTVL.

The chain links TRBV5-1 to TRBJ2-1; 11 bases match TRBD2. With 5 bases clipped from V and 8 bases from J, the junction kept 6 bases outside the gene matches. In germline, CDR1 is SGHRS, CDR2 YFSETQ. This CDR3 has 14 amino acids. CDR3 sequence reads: CASRVGLAGDEQFF. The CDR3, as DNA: TGCGCCAGCAGGGTAGGACTAGCGGGTGATGAGCAGTTCTTC.

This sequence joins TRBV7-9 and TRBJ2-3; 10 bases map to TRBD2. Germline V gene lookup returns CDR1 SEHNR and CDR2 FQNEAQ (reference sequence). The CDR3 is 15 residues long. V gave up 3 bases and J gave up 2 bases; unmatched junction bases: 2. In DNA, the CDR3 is TGTGCCAGCAGCTTCGGGACTAGCGTCACAGATACGCAGTATTTT. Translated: CASSFGTSVTDTQYF.

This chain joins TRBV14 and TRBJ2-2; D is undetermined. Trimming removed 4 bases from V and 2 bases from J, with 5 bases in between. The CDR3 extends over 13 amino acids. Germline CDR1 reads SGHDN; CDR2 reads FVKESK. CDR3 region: CASSRANTGELFF. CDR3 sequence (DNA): TGTGCCAGCAGCCGCGCCAACACCGGGGAGCTGTTTTTT.

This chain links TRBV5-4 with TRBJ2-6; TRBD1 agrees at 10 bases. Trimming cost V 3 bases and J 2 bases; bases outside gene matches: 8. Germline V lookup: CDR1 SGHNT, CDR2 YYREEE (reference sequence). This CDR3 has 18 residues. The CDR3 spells CASSSRSGQGAGANVLTF. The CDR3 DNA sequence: TGTGCCAGCAGCTCACGCTCTGGACAGGGGGCTGGGGCCAACGTCCTGACTTTC.

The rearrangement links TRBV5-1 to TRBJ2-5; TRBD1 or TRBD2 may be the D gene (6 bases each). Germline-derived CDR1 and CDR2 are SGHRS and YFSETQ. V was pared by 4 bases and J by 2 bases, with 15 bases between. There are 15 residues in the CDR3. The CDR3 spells CASSVGPGAQETQYF. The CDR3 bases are TGCGCCAGCAGCGTCGGACCGGGGGCACAAGAGACCCAGTACTTC.

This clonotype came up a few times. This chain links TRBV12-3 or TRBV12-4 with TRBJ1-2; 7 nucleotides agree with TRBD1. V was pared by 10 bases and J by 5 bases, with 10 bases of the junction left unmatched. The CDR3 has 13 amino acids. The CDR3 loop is CANPWEGAYGYTF. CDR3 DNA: TGTGCCAACCCTTGGGAGGGGGCGTATGGCTACACCTTC.

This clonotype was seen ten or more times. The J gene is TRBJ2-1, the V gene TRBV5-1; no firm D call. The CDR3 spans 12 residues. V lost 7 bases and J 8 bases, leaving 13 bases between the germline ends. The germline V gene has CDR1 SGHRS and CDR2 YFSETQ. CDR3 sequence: CASQLDHHEQFF. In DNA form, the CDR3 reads TGCGCCAGCCAGCTGGACCACCATGAGCAGTTCTTC.

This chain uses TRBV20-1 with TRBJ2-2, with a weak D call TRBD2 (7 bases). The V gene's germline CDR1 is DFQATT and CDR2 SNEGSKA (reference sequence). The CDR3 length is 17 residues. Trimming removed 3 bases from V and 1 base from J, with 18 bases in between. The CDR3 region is CSASGIAGAQNTGELFF. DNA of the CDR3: TGCAGTGCTAGCGGTATCGCGGGGGCCCAGAACACCGGGGAGCTGTTTTTT.

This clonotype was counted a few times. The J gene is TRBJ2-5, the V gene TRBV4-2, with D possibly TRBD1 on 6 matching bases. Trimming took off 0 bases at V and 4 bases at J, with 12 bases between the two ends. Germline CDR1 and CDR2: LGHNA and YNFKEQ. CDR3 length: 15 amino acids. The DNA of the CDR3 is TGTGCCAGCAGCCAAGAAGGACAGCCGGGAGAGACCCAGTACTTC. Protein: CASSQEGQPGETQYF.

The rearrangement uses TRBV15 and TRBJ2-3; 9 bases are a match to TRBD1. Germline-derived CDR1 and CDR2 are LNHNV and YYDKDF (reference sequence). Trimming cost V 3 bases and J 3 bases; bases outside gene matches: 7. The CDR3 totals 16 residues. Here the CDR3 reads CATSSRGQGPTDTQYF. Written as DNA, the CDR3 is TGTGCCACCAGCAGTAGGGGACAGGGCCCGACAGATACGCAGTATTTT.

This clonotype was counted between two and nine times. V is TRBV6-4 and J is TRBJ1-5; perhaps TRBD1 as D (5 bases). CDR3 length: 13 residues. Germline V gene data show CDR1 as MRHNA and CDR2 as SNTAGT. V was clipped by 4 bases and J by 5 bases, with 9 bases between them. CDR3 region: CASSAQGDQPQHF. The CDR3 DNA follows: TGTGCCAGCAGTGCCCAGGGAGATCAGCCCCAGCATTTT.

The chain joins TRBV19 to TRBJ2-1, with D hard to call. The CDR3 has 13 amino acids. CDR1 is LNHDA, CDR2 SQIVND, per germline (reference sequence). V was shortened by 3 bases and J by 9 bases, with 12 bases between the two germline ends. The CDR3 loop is CASSIAAPSEQFF. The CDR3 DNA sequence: TGTGCCAGTAGTATCGCCGCTCCTAGTGAGCAGTTCTTC.

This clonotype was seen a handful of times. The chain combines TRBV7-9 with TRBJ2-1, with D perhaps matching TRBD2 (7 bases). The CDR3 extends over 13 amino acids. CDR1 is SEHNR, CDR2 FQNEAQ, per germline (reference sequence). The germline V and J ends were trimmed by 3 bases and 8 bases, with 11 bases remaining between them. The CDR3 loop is CASSFRRGHEQFF. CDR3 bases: TGTGCCAGCAGCTTTCGGCGGGGGCATGAGCAGTTCTTC.

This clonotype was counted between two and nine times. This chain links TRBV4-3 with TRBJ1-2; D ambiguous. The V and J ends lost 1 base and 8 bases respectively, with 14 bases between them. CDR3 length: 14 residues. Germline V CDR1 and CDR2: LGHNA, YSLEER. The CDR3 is CASSQVKEGWGYTF. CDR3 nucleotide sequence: TGCGCCAGCAGCCAAGTTAAGGAGGGATGGGGCTACACCTTC.

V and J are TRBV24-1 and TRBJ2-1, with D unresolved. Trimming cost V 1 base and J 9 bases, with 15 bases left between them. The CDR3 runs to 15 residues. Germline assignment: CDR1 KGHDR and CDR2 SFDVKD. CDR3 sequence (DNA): TGTGCCACCAGTGATTTTCCCCTCGGGTCGGGTGAGCAGTTCTTC. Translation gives CATSDFPLGSGEQFF.

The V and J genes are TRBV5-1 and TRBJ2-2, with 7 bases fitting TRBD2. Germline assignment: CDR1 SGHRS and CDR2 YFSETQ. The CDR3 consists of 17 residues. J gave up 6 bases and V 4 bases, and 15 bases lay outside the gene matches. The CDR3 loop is CASSLGDYPLLAGELFF. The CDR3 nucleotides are TGCGCCAGCAGCCTCGGGGACTACCCACTTTTGGCCGGGGAGCTGTTTTTT. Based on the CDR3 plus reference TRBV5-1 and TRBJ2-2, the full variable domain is KAGVTQTPRYLIKTRGQQVTLSCSPISGHRSVSWYQQTPGQGLQFLFEYFSETQRNKGNFPGRFSGRQFSNSRSEMNVSTLELGDSALYLCASSLGDYPLLAGELFFGEGSRLTVL.

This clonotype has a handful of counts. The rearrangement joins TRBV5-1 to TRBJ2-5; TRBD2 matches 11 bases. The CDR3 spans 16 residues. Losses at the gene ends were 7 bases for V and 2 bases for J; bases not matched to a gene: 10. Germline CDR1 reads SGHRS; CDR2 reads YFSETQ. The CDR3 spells CASRTLSGGDQETQYF. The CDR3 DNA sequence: TGCGCCAGCCGGACCCTTAGCGGGGGGGATCAAGAGACCCAGTACTTC. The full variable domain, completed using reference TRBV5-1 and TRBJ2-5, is KAGVTQTPRYLIKTRGQQVTLSCSPISGHRSVSWYQQTPGQGLQFLFEYFSETQRNKGNFPGRFSGRQFSNSRSEMNVSTLELGDSALYLCASRTLSGGDQETQYFGPGTRLLVL.

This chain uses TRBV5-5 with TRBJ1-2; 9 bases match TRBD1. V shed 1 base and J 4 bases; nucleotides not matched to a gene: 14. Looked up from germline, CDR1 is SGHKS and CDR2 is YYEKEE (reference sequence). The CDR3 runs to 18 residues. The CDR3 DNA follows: TGTGCCAGCAGCTTGCGTACCATAACAGGGGGCTTTAGCTATGGCTACACCTTC. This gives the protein CASSLRTITGGFSYGYTF.